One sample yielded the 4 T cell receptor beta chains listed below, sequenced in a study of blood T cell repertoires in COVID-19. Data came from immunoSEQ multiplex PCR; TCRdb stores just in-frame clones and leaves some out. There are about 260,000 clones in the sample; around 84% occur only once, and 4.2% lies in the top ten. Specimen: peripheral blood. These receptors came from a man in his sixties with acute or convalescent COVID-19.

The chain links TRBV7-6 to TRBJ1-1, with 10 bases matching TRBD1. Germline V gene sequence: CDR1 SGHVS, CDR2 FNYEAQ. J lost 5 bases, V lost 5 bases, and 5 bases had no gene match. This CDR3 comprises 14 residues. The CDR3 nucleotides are TGTGCCAGCAGCCTGGGACAGGGGAGGACTGAAGCTTTCTTT. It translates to CASSLGQGRTEAFF.

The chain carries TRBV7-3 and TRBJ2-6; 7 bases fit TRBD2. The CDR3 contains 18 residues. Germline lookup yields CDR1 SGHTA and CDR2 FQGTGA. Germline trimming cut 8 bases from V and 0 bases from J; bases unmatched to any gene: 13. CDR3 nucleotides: TGTGCCAGCCAGGAGTACGGGGGGATTCCCTCTGGGGCCAACGTCCTGACTTTC. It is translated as CASQEYGGIPSGANVLTF.

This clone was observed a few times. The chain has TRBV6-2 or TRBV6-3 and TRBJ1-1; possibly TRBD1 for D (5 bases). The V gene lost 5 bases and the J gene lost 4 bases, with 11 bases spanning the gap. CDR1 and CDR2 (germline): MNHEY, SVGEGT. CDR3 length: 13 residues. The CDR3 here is CASSKGRGTEAFF. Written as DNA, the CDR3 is TGTGCCAGCAGTAAAGGGAGGGGCACTGAAGCTTTCTTT.

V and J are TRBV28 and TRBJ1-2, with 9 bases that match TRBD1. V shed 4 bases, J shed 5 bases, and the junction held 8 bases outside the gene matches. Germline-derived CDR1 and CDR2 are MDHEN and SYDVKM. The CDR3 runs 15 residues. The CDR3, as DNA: TGTGCCAGCAGTTCAACTCCGGGACAGGGATATGGCTACACCTTC. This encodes CASSSTPGQGYGYTF.